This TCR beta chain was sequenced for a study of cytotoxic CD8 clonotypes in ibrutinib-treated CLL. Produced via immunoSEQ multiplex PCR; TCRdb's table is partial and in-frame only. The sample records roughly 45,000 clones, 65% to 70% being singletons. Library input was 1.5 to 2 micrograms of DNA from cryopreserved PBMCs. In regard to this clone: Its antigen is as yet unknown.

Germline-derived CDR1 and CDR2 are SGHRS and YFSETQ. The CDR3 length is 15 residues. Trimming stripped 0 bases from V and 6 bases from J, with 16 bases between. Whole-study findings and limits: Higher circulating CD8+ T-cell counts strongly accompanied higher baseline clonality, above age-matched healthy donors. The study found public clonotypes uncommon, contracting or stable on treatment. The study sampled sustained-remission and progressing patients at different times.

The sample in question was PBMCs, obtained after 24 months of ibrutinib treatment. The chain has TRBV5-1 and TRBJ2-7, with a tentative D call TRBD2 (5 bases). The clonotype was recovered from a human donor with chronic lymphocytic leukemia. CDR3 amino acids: CASSLASSSKPEQYF. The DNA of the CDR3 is TGCGCCAGCAGCTTGGCGTCTAGCTCAAAGCCCGAGCAGTACTTC.